Shown below are 9 T cell receptor beta chains from a single sample sequenced in a study of blood T cell repertoires in COVID-19 (dated by TCRdb to 2020 to 2021). The method was the immunoSEQ multiplex PCR assay. In its TCRdb copy, this immuneACCESS table keeps in-frame sequences only and misses some clones. Where compared with another copy, unresolved V genes explain less than half of these, and the others have no known cause. The sample table lists a few hundred thousand clones, 87% of them with a count of one. The top ten hold roughly 7.2% of the sample. Sequenced sample: PBMCs or T cells enriched from blood (not recorded which). The receptors stem from a man younger than 45 in a cohort exposed to, infected with or recovered from COVID-19 (not recorded which).

The table lists this clone with a count of one. The chain employs TRBV7-3 and TRBJ1-1, with a tentative D call TRBD1 (5 bases). V lost 0 bases and J lost 1, with 9 bases in between. Germline V gives CDR1 SGHTA, CDR2 FQGTGA. The CDR3 extends over 15 amino acids. As DNA, the CDR3 is TGTGCCAGCAGCTTAACGGGGCAGGGGAACACTGAAGCTTTCTTT. This gives the protein CASSLTGQGNTEAFF.

This chain links TRBV7-6 with TRBJ1-4; possibly TRBD1 for D (5 bases). This CDR3 is built from 15 residues. CDR1 SGHVS and CDR2 FNYEAQ come from the germline V gene. V was shortened by 6 bases and J by 8 bases, with 19 bases between the two germline ends. CDR3 nucleotides: TGTGCCAGCAGGGCCGATGGACAATTTGGCGAAAAACTGTTTTTT. Its translation: CASRADGQFGEKLFF. Using reference TRBV7-6 and TRBJ1-4 for the parts outside the CDR3, the full variable domain is GAGVSQSPRYKVTKRGQDVALRCDPISGHVSLYWYRQALGQGPEFLTYFNYEAQQDKSGLPNDRFSAERPEGSISTLTIQRTEQRDSAMYRCASRADGQFGEKLFFGSGTQLSVL.

The chain employs TRBV5-1 and TRBJ2-5, with D tentatively TRBD2 (6 bases). The CDR3 spans 15 residues. Trimming pared 4 bases from V and 5 bases from J, leaving 18 bases between. From germline, CDR1 is SGHRS and CDR2 YFSETQ. In DNA, the CDR3 is TGCGCCAGCAGCCGAACATTGGCGGGAAGGGAGACCCAGTACTTC. Encoded protein: CASSRTLAGRETQYF.

This clone has a handful of counts. The V gene is TRBV10-3, the J gene TRBJ2-3, with TRBD1 matching over 7 bases. Losses at the gene ends were 6 bases for V and 0 bases for J; bases not matched to a gene: 9. The CDR3 is 16 amino acids. Looked up from germline, CDR1 is ENHRY and CDR2 is SYGVKD. DNA for the CDR3: TGTGCCATCAGCGGGCGGTCGGGACAGAGCACAGATACGCAGTATTTT. Its translation: CAISGRSGQSTDTQYF.

Notes on this clone: Compared with germline, one end of the junction differs, possibly owing to a read error. The chain joins TRBV7-7 to TRBJ1-2, with 8 nucleotides matching TRBD1. The CDR3 extends over 17 amino acids. The germline V gene has CDR1 SSHAT and CDR2 FNYEAQ (reference sequence). CDR3 nucleotide sequence: TGTGCTAGCAGCCAATCTCCCGGACAGGGACATAACTATGGCTACACCTTC. Its translation: CASSQSPGQGHNYGYTF.

The rearrangement joins TRBV11-1 to TRBJ2-7, with D possibly matching TRBD2 (5 bases). With 4 bases removed from V and 4 bases from J, the gap between germline ends came to 11 bases. CDR3 length equals 13 residues. Germline CDR1 reads SGHAT; CDR2 reads FQDESV (reference sequence). CDR3 coding DNA: TGTGCCAGCAGCTCTATCCGGGAATACGAGCAGTACTTC. Amino acid sequence: CASSSIREYEQYF.

The V gene is TRBV9, the J gene TRBJ2-3; 8 bases are a match to TRBD2. V lost 0 bases to trimming and J lost 2 bases; unmatched junction nucleotides: 20. Germline values: CDR1 SGDLS, CDR2 YYNGEE. The CDR3 length is 21 residues. As DNA, the CDR3 is TGTGCCAGCAGCGTAGAGGGGCCAGGGGCGGGAGGCACCCGCAACACAGATACGCAGTATTTT. Its protein is CASSVEGPGAGGTRNTDTQYF.

This chain uses TRBV2 with TRBJ2-1; 16 nucleotides align to TRBD2. Per germline, CDR1 SNHLY and CDR2 FYNNEI. The CDR3 has 19 residues. Trimming took 8 bases from V and 1 from J; bases not matched to a gene: 11. As DNA, the CDR3 is TGTGCCAGCGATCGGCTCGGGACTAGCGGGAGGGCTTCCTACAATGAGCAGTTCTTC. Amino acids: CASDRLGTSGRASYNEQFF. The full variable domain, rest sourced from reference TRBV2 and TRBJ2-1, is EPEVTQTPSHQVTQMGQEVILRCVPISNHLYFYWYRQILGQKVEFLVSFYNNEISEKSEIFDDQFSVERPDGSNFTLKIRSTKLEDSAMYFCASDRLGTSGRASYNEQFFGPGTRLTVL.

The chain couples TRBV13 to TRBJ2-7; TRBD2 is a possible D gene (5 bases). Germline V lookup: CDR1 PRHDT, CDR2 FYEKMQ (reference sequence). The CDR3 sequence is 15 residues long. Trimming took 3 bases from V and 2 from J, leaving 14 bases between them. The CDR3 region is CASSLGREGAYEQYF. In nucleotides, the CDR3 is TGTGCCAGCAGCTTGGGTCGGGAAGGTGCCTACGAGCAGTACTTC.